Presented here are 13 T cell receptor beta chains from one specimen sequenced in a study of early T cells in non-severe SARS-CoV-2 infection. TCRdb analysed the 5' RACE reads with MiXCR anew, one entry per CDR3 protein. Among about 80,000 distinct CDR3 sequences listed, 9% to 13% were seen once. Sequencing input: whole blood. These receptors came from an adult who was a healthcare worker with PCR-confirmed SARS-CoV-2 infection or an uninfected control (not recorded which).

This clonotype was seen many times. The chain recombines TRBV28 with TRBJ2-7; no reliable D call. V was shortened by 6 bases and J by 2 bases, with 11 bases between the two germline ends. CDR1 is MDHEN, CDR2 SYDVKM, per germline. The CDR3 has 13 residues. CDR3 in DNA: TGTGCCAGCAGCCGAGAACTTCCCTACGAGCAGTACTTC. Translating it yields CASSRELPYEQYF.

In this sample, this clonotype turned up a few times. The chain recombines TRBV3-1 with TRBJ1-1, with 12 bases aligning to TRBD1. The CDR3 runs to 19 residues. With 3 bases clipped from V and 0 bases from J, the junction kept 11 bases outside the gene matches. The germline CDR1 and CDR2 sequences are LGHDT and YNNKEL (reference sequence). The CDR3 sequence is CASSHPGTGGLKLNTEAFF. The DNA for the CDR3 is TGTGCCAGCAGCCATCCCGGGACAGGGGGCTTGAAGCTGAACACTGAAGCTTTCTTT.

The CDR3 is CASSYELAGTDTQYF. The CDR3 DNA reads as TGTGCCAGCAGCTACGAACTAGCGGGGACAGATACGCAGTATTTT. This chain connects TRBV5-4 to TRBJ2-3, with TRBD2 matching 10 bases. V dropped 3 bases and J dropped 3; count of bases not matched to a gene: 4. This CDR3 is 15 amino acids long. The germline V gene encodes CDR1 SGHNT and CDR2 YYREEE (reference sequence). Filled out from reference TRBV5-4 and TRBJ2-3, the complete variable domain reads ETGVTQSPTHLIKTRGQQVTLRCSSQSGHNTVSWYQQALGQGPQFIFQYYREEENGRGNFPPRFSGLQFPNYSSELNVNALELDDSALYLCASSYELAGTDTQYFGPGTRLTVL.

This clonotype was observed at least ten times. The chain carries TRBV28 and TRBJ2-1; a possible D gene is TRBD2 (5 bases). Germline values: CDR1 MDHEN, CDR2 SYDVKM. The V end lost 3 bases, the J end lost 9 bases, and 18 bases lay between the germline ends. This CDR3 is 15 amino acids long. CDR3 sequence (DNA): TGTGCCAGCAGTTTTTCTAGCAAGCAGTTGGCTGAGCAGTTCTTC. Its protein product is CASSFSSKQLAEQFF.

In this sample, this clonotype turned up many times. The V and J genes are TRBV6-6 and TRBJ2-1, with 11 bases aligning to TRBD2. The germline CDR1 and CDR2 sequences are MNHNY and SVGAGI (reference sequence). J was trimmed by 7 bases and V by 7 bases; bases with no gene match: 9. CDR3 size: 15 residues. CDR3: CASNPLAGVSNEQFF. The DNA for the CDR3 is TGTGCCAGCAACCCACTAGCGGGAGTATCGAATGAGCAGTTCTTC.

The sample holds many counts of this clonotype. V and J are TRBV28 and TRBJ1-1, with D hard to call. CDR3 length equals 13 residues. The V gene's germline CDR1 is MDHEN and CDR2 SYDVKM. With 6 bases removed from V and 5 bases from J, the gap between germline ends came to 13 bases. The CDR3 spells CASSQGRGTEAFF. CDR3 DNA sequence: TGTGCCAGCAGCCAAGGGCGGGGAACTGAAGCTTTCTTT. Drawing the rest from reference TRBV28 and TRBJ1-1, the complete variable domain is DVKVTQSSRYLVKRTGEKVFLECVQDMDHENMFWYRQDPGLGLRLIYFSYDVKMKEKGDIPEGYSVSREKKERFSLILESASTNQTSMYLCASSQGRGTEAFFGQGTRLTVV.

This clonotype appeared a few times. The chain recombines TRBV4-1 with TRBJ2-3, with 10 bases matching TRBD2. Germline values: CDR1 MGHRA, CDR2 YSYEKL. The trim removed 1 base at V and 5 bases at J, leaving 6 bases unmatched. The CDR3 is 16 amino acids. The chain's CDR3 is CASSQAPSGGGDTQYF. The CDR3 coding sequence is TGCGCCAGCAGCCAAGCCCCTAGCGGGGGAGGAGATACGCAGTATTTT.

This clonotype was counted between two and nine times. The chain carries TRBV12-5 and TRBJ2-5; D unclear. CDR3 length equals 13 residues. The V end lost 5 bases, the J end lost 1 base, and 8 bases lay between the germline ends. Germline V CDR1 and CDR2: LGHNT, FRNRAP. CDR3 DNA: TGTGCTAGTGGTGCGCCTGCCCAAGAGACCCAGTACTTC. Translation: CASGAPAQETQYF.

This clonotype was counted a few times. The chain has TRBV11-1 and TRBJ2-7; 7 bases agree with TRBD2. From germline, CDR1 is SGHAT and CDR2 FQDESV (reference sequence). The CDR3 sequence is 15 residues long. The V and J ends lost 4 bases and 5 bases, in that order; junction bases with no gene match: 11. CDR3 DNA sequence: TGTGCCAGCAGCTCGGGTGGACTAGTGAGCCACGAGCAGTACTTC. Its translation is CASSSGGLVSHEQYF.

V usage is TRBV7-3 and J usage is TRBJ2-5; D gene ambiguous. This CDR3 is 13 amino acids long. Germline CDR1 SGHTA, CDR2 FQGTGA. V lost 5 bases, J lost 4 bases, and 11 bases lay in between. The CDR3 protein is CASSRSLGETQYF. In nucleotides, the CDR3 is TGTGCCAGCAGCCGGAGCTTGGGAGAGACCCAGTACTTC.

In this sample, this clonotype turned up many times. The V and J genes are TRBV6-5 and TRBJ1-1; D is unclear. Germline V gives CDR1 MNHEY, CDR2 SVGAGI. This CDR3 is 12 amino acids long. V lost 6 bases to trimming and J lost 1 base, with 6 bases between them. CDR3 sequence: CASRKGNTEAFF. Here the CDR3 DNA reads TGTGCCAGCAGGAAAGGGAACACTGAAGCTTTCTTT.

This chain uses TRBV7-3 with TRBJ2-6; D is possibly TRBD2 (6 bases). The CDR3 sequence is 17 residues long. Trimming shortened V by 5 bases and J by 0 bases, and 14 bases separated the two germline ends. Germline V CDR1 and CDR2: SGHTA, FQGTGA. The CDR3 reads CASSHLGGASGANVLTF. The CDR3 DNA reads as TGTGCCAGCAGCCACCTGGGAGGAGCCTCTGGGGCCAACGTCCTGACTTTC.

This chain uses TRBV13 with TRBJ2-7; 8 nucleotides match TRBD2. The V and J ends lost 4 bases and 3 bases, in that order; junction bases with no gene match: 11. The CDR3 has 16 amino acids. From germline, CDR1 is PRHDT and CDR2 FYEKMQ (reference sequence). CDR3 residues: CASSSRGGGTRYEQYF. For the CDR3, the DNA is TGTGCCAGCAGCTCCCGGGGGGGCGGGACCCGCTACGAGCAGTACTTC.